This T cell receptor beta chain was profiled in a study of cytomegalovirus exposure and HLA in healthy donors. Study-level results: A few CMV-associated chains proved CMV antigen-specific in vitro. A later analysis found that most CMV-associated TCR beta chains appeared HLA-restricted. Altogether, 150 to 200 TCR beta chains were recorded as cytomegalovirus-associated.

The length of the CDR3 is 15 residues. Per germline, CDR1 MNHNS and CDR2 SASEGT. Trimming removed 5 bases from V and 3 bases from J; junction bases left unmatched: 4. The PCR contained 60 Vbeta and 13 Jbeta primers. Libraries were prepared by immunoSEQ multiplex PCR; TCRdb keeps only in-frame clonotypes and omits some of them. Of around 190,000 clones listed, roughly 85% are singletons. Points on this clone: What it recognizes is unknown.

The sample consisted of PBMCs. The receptor comes from a woman under 40 in good health and CMV-seropositive. V gene TRBV6-1 combines with J gene TRBJ2-3, with 11 bases identical to TRBD1. This chain's CDR3 is CASSTGQGATDTQYF. CDR3 nucleotide sequence: TGTGCCAGCAGTACCGGACAGGGGGCTACAGATACGCAGTATTTT.